This paragraph covers one TCR beta chain sequence. The antigen is not known. This entry is derived from a study of T-cell reconstitution after alpha-beta-depleted transplantation in children. Study observations and caveats: Fresh T-cell production supplied most of the T-cell counts and diversity seen one year after transplant. The origin of alpha-beta T cells about two months after transplant was reportedly several hundred expanded graft clones. For some patients, TCRbeta diversity was high at day 60 because of recipient T cells and thymic progenitors that survived.

This sample's TCRbeta library carried unique molecular identifier barcodes. TCRdb independently ran MiXCR on the PCR reads; one entry per CDR3 protein. The sample has roughly 76,000 distinct CDR3 sequences, approximately 11% seen once. The source was PBMCs, collected before TCRalphabeta/CD19-depleted stem cell transplant. The TCR sequence derives from a boy younger than 18 with acute myeloid leukemia, due to receive a stem cell transplant.

Here the CDR3 DNA reads TGTGCCTGGAGGGTTAGCGGGAGGACCCCAGATACGCAGTATTTT. The encoded protein is CAWRVSGRTPDTQYF. The V call is TRBV30, the J call TRBJ2-3; 10 bases are shared with TRBD2. Germline CDR1 and CDR2: GTSNPN and SVGIG (reference sequence). The CDR3 is 15 residues long. V lost 3 bases, J lost 4 bases, and 7 bases stayed unmatched. Full variable domain (remainder filled in from reference TRBV30 and TRBJ2-3): SQTIHQWPATLVQPVGSPLSLECTVEGTSNPNLYWYRQAAGRGLQLLFYSVGIGQISSEVPQNLSASRPQDRQFILSSKKLLLSDSGFYLCAWRVSGRTPDTQYFGPGTRLTVL.